A single sample is the source of the 24 T cell receptor beta chains below, sequenced in a study of T-cell memory formation after mild COVID-19. TCRdb re-analysed the 5' RACE reads in MiXCR, keeping a single row per CDR3 protein. The table shows hundreds of thousands of distinct CDR3 sequences, with over 15% occurring only once. Sequencing used PBMCs or a T cell subset sorted from them (not recorded which). These receptors all stem from an adult woman who had mild COVID-19 (a few samples of this study predate the infection). Cell type and time point are not known.

This chain connects TRBV20-1 to TRBJ2-7, with 10 bases lining up with TRBD2. From germline, CDR1 is DFQATT and CDR2 SNEGSKA (reference sequence). The CDR3 runs 17 residues. Trimming took 3 bases from V and 3 from J; bases not matched to a gene: 14. CDR3 in amino acids: CSASSAAGGPQLYEQYF. In DNA, the CDR3 is TGCAGTGCTAGCAGTGCAGCGGGAGGGCCGCAACTCTACGAGCAGTACTTC.

This rearrangement joins TRBV4-2 to TRBJ2-7; D could derive from TRBD1 or TRBD2 (5 bases each). CDR1 is LGHNA and CDR2 is YNFKEQ in the germline V gene. The CDR3 length is 16 residues. Trimming pared 2 bases from V and 2 bases from J, leaving 16 bases between. The CDR3 DNA reads as TGTGCCAGCAGCCAATCAGTCCGGGACGCCACCTACGAGCAGTACTTC. This encodes CASSQSVRDATYEQYF.

This clonotype was picked up a small number of times. V and J are TRBV6-1 and TRBJ2-7; 9 nucleotides agree with TRBD1. V shed 2 bases, J shed 3 bases, and the junction held 5 bases outside the gene matches. This CDR3 contains 15 residues. Germline CDR1 MNHNS, CDR2 SASEGT. The CDR3 here is CASSEMGTGNYEQYF. The CDR3 DNA reads TGTGCCAGCAGTGAAATGGGGACAGGGAACTACGAGCAGTACTTC.

The chain recombines TRBV5-1 with TRBJ2-2; the match to TRBD1 covers 11 bases. V trimming: 6 bases; J trimming: 6 bases; junction bases outside the gene matches: 7. This CDR3 spans 15 amino acids. Germline V lookup: CDR1 SGHRS, CDR2 YFSETQ. DNA of the CDR3: TGCGCCAGCAAGAGGACAGGGGGCGCGTCCGGGGAGCTGTTTTTT. This codes for CASKRTGGASGELFF. The complete variable domain, with remaining parts taken from reference TRBV5-1 and TRBJ2-2, reads KAGVTQTPRYLIKTRGQQVTLSCSPISGHRSVSWYQQTPGQGLQFLFEYFSETQRNKGNFPGRFSGRQFSNSRSEMNVSTLELGDSALYLCASKRTGGASGELFFGEGSRLTVL.

In this sample, this clonotype turned up many times. The CDR3 bases are TGCAGTGCTACAACCGGGACGTCGAACTACGAGCAGTACTTC. Translated, it gives CSATTGTSNYEQYF. V and J are TRBV20-1 and TRBJ2-7; D tentatively fits TRBD1 or TRBD2 (5 bases each). Germline V gene data show CDR1 as DFQATT and CDR2 as SNEGSKA (reference sequence). CDR3 size: 14 residues. The V gene lost 4 bases and the J gene lost 3 bases, with 16 bases spanning the gap.

This clonotype was seen a handful of times. The rearrangement uses TRBV3-1 and TRBJ2-3, with D possibly being TRBD1 (5 bases). Germline-derived CDR1 and CDR2 are LGHDT and YNNKEL (reference sequence). The V gene lost 8 bases and the J gene lost 0 bases, with 6 bases spanning the gap. The CDR3 sequence is 12 residues long. The CDR3 here is CASGASTDTQYF. The CDR3 nucleotides read TGTGCCAGCGGGGCTAGCACAGATACGCAGTATTTT.

This clonotype occurred a few times. The CDR3 DNA reads as TGTGCCAGCAGCTTAGATCCAGGGGTTTTCTATGGCTACACCTTC. Translation: CASSLDPGVFYGYTF. This chain joins TRBV7-2 and TRBJ1-2; maybe TRBD1 (6 bases). Germline-derived CDR1 and CDR2 are SGHTA and FQGNSA. The V and J ends lost 1 base and 4 bases respectively, with 13 bases between them. The CDR3 contains 15 residues.

V gene TRBV7-9 combines with J gene TRBJ1-1; D remains unclear. Trimming cost V 4 bases and J 12 bases, with 12 bases left between them. CDR1 is SEHNR and CDR2 is FQNEAQ in the germline V gene (reference sequence). The CDR3 is made up of 11 amino acids. This chain's CDR3 is CASSYDGRTFF. The CDR3 DNA is TGTGCCAGCAGCTACGACGGCAGGACTTTCTTT.

This clonotype has more than one count but fewer than ten. The genes are TRBV3-1 and TRBJ2-1; D perhaps matches TRBD1 (6 bases). CDR1 and CDR2 (germline): LGHDT, YNNKEL (reference sequence). The length of the CDR3 is 11 residues. Trimming took 1 base from V and 13 from J, leaving 8 bases between them. The CDR3 sequence is CASSQGRGQFF. The CDR3 DNA reads as TGTGCCAGCAGCCAAGGCAGGGGTCAGTTCTTC.

This clonotype appeared a few times. This chain joins TRBV27 and TRBJ2-2; no clear D gene. Trimming removed 6 bases from V and 7 bases from J, with 6 bases in between. Germline V CDR1 and CDR2: MNHEY, SMNVEV (reference sequence). This CDR3 spans 11 amino acids. The CDR3 loop is CASSPNGELFF. Here the CDR3 DNA reads TGTGCCAGCAGCCCCAACGGGGAGCTGTTTTTT.

The J gene is TRBJ2-5, the V gene TRBV7-8; D is unresolved. Trimming cost V 1 base and J 13 bases, with 13 bases left between them. Germline V gene sequence: CDR1 SGHVS, CDR2 FQNEAQ. CDR3 length equals 12 residues. CDR3 nucleotides: TGTGCCAGCAGCTTAGTGGTCCGGTACCTGTACTTC. Its translation is CASSLVVRYLYF.

This clonotype was detected only a few times. The chain carries TRBV3-1 and TRBJ2-7; TRBD2 matches at 10 bases. CDR1 is LGHDT, CDR2 YNNKEL, per germline (reference sequence). With V trimmed by 4 bases and J by 4 bases, 7 bases remained unmatched. The CDR3 spans 15 residues. CDR3 in amino acids: CASSPTGLAVYEQYF. The CDR3 nucleotides read TGTGCCAGCAGCCCAACCGGACTAGCGGTTTACGAGCAGTACTTC.

The rearrangement uses TRBV6-2 or TRBV6-3 and TRBJ1-5, with 9 bases fitting TRBD1. With 8 bases clipped from V and 4 bases from J, the junction kept 6 bases outside the gene matches. The CDR3 runs to 14 residues. Germline V gene lookup returns CDR1 MNHEY and CDR2 SVGEGT. CDR3 DNA: TGTGCCAGCGTAAAGGACAGGGGAAATCAGCCCCAGCATTTT. It translates to CASVKDRGNQPQHF.

This clonotype was counted between two and nine times. The chain is built from TRBV7-6 and TRBJ2-5, with a weak D call TRBD1 (5 bases). The V end was cut by 3 bases, the J end by 1 base, with 18 bases between. Germline V gives CDR1 SGHVS, CDR2 FNYEAQ. This CDR3 spans 17 amino acids. The CDR3 DNA reads as TGTGCCAGCAGCTTCCACCCAGGGAATCTGGGCCAAGAGACCCAGTACTTC. Its translation: CASSFHPGNLGQETQYF.

This clonotype was counted a few times. V usage is TRBV5-4 and J usage is TRBJ2-5; TRBD1 agrees at 7 bases. This CDR3 has 15 amino acids. V lost 4 bases and J lost 5; bases outside the gene matches: 11. In germline, CDR1 is SGHNT, CDR2 YYREEE (reference sequence). The CDR3 loop is CASSQTGIGGETQYF. The CDR3 DNA reads TGTGCCAGCAGCCAGACAGGGATTGGTGGGGAGACCCAGTACTTC.

This clonotype occurred many times. The chain links TRBV7-6 to TRBJ2-5; TRBD1 matches at 9 bases. The germline gives CDR1 SGHVS, CDR2 FNYEAQ. V was pared by 0 bases and J by 4 bases, with 6 bases of the junction left unmatched. This CDR3 has 16 amino acids. The CDR3 coding sequence is TGTGCCAGCAGCTTAGCACAGGGGGCTTTGGGAGAGACCCAGTACTTC. The encoded protein is CASSLAQGALGETQYF. Combining the CDR3 with reference TRBV7-6 and TRBJ2-5 gives the whole variable domain GAGVSQSPRYKVTKRGQDVALRCDPISGHVSLYWYRQALGQGPEFLTYFNYEAQQDKSGLPNDRFSAERPEGSISTLTIQRTEQRDSAMYRCASSLAQGALGETQYFGPGTRLLVL.

In its sample, this clonotype was seen a few times. The chain is built from TRBV7-2 and TRBJ2-1; no clear D gene. This CDR3 has 14 residues. Germline loops: CDR1 SGHTA, CDR2 FQGNSA. Trimming cost V 7 bases and J 2 bases, with 12 bases left between them. CDR3 sequence (DNA): TGTGCCAGCACCTTCGTTGGAACCTACAATGAGCAGTTCTTC. Its protein product is CASTFVGTYNEQFF.

The chain links TRBV12-3 or TRBV12-4 to TRBJ1-1; 7 positions agree with TRBD1. The junction had 8 bases not matched to a gene; V was cut back by 5 bases and J by 2 bases. The CDR3 is made up of 15 amino acids. In DNA form, the CDR3 reads TGTGCCAGCAGTCCGGCAGACAGGGTTAACACTGAAGCTTTCTTT. As protein: CASSPADRVNTEAFF.

This clonotype was counted between two and nine times. The chain employs TRBV12-3 or TRBV12-4 and TRBJ2-3; 8 nucleotides align to TRBD2. There are 14 residues in the CDR3. The V and J ends lost 3 bases and 4 bases, in that order; junction bases with no gene match: 3. The CDR3 is CASSFIAGPDTQYF. CDR3 nucleotides: TGTGCCAGCAGTTTTATAGCGGGGCCAGATACGCAGTATTTT.

In its sample, this clonotype was seen a few times. J is TRBJ2-1 and V is TRBV25-1; 9 bases align to TRBD1. Germline V lookup: CDR1 MGHDK, CDR2 SYGVNS. The CDR3 sequence is 14 residues long. The J segment lost 4 bases and the V segment lost 4 bases, leaving 2 bases of the junction unmatched. The CDR3 spells CASSGDRAYNEQFF. The DNA for the CDR3 is TGTGCCAGCAGTGGGGACAGGGCATACAATGAGCAGTTCTTC.

This clonotype occurred a few times. Here the CDR3 reads CASSHQNTDTQYF. CDR3 sequence (DNA): TGCGCCAGCAGCCACCAGAACACAGATACGCAGTATTTT. The chain carries TRBV4-1 and TRBJ2-3; D unclear. This CDR3 comprises 13 residues. From germline, CDR1 is MGHRA and CDR2 YSYEKL. Between the trimmed V and J ends, which lost 3 bases and 2 bases, there was a span of 6 bases.

This clonotype came up a few times. The V and J genes are TRBV24-1 and TRBJ1-4; D remains unclear. Deletions cut 4 bases from V and 10 bases from J, with 21 bases between. The CDR3 contains 16 residues. Germline V lookup: CDR1 KGHDR, CDR2 SFDVKD. The CDR3 nucleotides are TGTGCCACCAGTGACCCGTACCGGGAAGGATTCGGAAAACTGTTTTTT. Residues: CATSDPYREGFGKLFF.

The genes are TRBV7-9 and TRBJ1-1; D is unclear. The V gene's germline CDR1 is SEHNR and CDR2 FQNEAQ (reference sequence). The V gene lost 5 bases and the J gene lost 10 bases, with 17 bases spanning the gap. The CDR3 is made up of 13 amino acids. The CDR3 is CASSPFTGRRAFF. The CDR3 DNA reads as TGTGCCAGCAGCCCCTTCACTGGCAGGAGAGCTTTCTTT. The whole variable domain, remainder taken from reference TRBV7-9 and TRBJ1-1, is DTGVSQNPRHKITKRGQNVTFRCDPISEHNRLYWYRQTLGQGPEFLTYFQNEAQLEKSRLLSDRFSAERPKGSFSTLEIQRTEQGDSAMYLCASSPFTGRRAFFGQGTRLTVV.

This clonotype appeared a few times. V and J are TRBV3-1 and TRBJ2-1; 7 nucleotides align to TRBD1. The CDR3 consists of 16 residues. Germline V gives CDR1 LGHDT, CDR2 YNNKEL (reference sequence). V shed 4 bases and J 5 bases; nucleotides not matched to a gene: 11. CDR3 nucleotide sequence: TGTGCCAGCAGCCCTTTACGGACAGGCCTACACAATGAGCAGTTCTTC. It translates to CASSPLRTGLHNEQFF.